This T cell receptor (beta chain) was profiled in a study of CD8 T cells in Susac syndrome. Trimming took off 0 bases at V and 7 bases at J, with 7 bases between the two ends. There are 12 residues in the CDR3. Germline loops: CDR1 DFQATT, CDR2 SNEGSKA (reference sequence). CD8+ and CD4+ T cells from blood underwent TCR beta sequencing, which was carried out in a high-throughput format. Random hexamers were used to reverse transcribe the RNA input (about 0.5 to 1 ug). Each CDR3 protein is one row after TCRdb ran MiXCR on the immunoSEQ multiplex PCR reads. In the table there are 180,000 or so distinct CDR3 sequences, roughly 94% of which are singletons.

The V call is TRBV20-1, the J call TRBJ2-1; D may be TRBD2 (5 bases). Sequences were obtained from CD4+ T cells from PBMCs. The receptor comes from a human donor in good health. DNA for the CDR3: TGCAGTGCTAGAGAGGACTGGAATGAGCAGTTCTTC. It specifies CSAREDWNEQFF.